This is a list of T cell receptor beta chains from one sample in a study of response to subunit inactivated influenza vaccine. TCRdb reprocessed the RT-PCR reads via MiXCR and lists one record per CDR3 protein. The sample holds 590,000 or so distinct CDR3 sequences, around 15% seen once. The sequences come from PBMCs from blood, collected 14 to 15 days before vaccination. These receptors originate from a man aged 45-65 years who received an inactivated influenza vaccine. The CDR3 runs from the conserved cysteine through the conserved F or W. The D gene is left open where the match is weak. The size of a clone is reported for some rows only, either as once, few or many, or as a class for expanded clones.

J | size | D | V | CDR3 | DNA
TRBJ2-1 | many | TRBD2 | TRBV25-1 | CASSDSGGLYNEQFF | TGTGCCAGCAGTGATTCGGGGGGGCTTTACAATGAGCAGTTCTTC
TRBJ2-3 | many | . | TRBV4-1 | CASSQVTAGAQYF | TGCGCCAGCAGCCAAGTGACGGCAGGGGCGCAGTATTTT
TRBJ2-2 | . | . | TRBV4-3 | CASSQLGFGQSAGELFF | TGCGCCAGCAGCCAATTGGGATTTGGACAGTCCGCCGGGGAGCTGTTTTTT
TRBJ2-1 | . | TRBD2 | TRBV4-1 | CASSQSLAGRRFF | TGCGCCAGCAGCCAAAGCCTAGCGGGGAGGAGGTTCTTC
TRBJ2-3 | . | . | TRBV7-2 | CASSFDRVPDTQYF | TGTGCCAGCAGCTTCGATAGGGTTCCAGATACGCAGTATTTT
TRBJ2-5 | few | . | TRBV15 | CATSRDSGVGETQYF | TGTGCCACCAGCAGAGATTCCGGGGTTGGGGAGACCCAGTACTTC
TRBJ2-4 | . | . | TRBV4-3 | CASSQEVGPGAWYIQYF | TGCGCCAGCAGCCAAGAAGTCGGACCAGGGGCCTGGTACATTCAGTACTTC
TRBJ1-4 | . | . | TRBV4-3 | CASSRKIGVAEKLFF | TGCGCCAGCAGCCGTAAGATAGGGGTAGCTGAAAAACTGTTTTTT
TRBJ2-6 | . | TRBD1 | TRBV7-8 | CASSSPAPGQLSSGANVLTF | TGTGCCAGCAGCTCACCCGCCCCGGGACAGCTAAGCTCTGGGGCCAACGTCCTGACTTTC
TRBJ1-5 | few | . | TRBV5-1 | CASSPAGYSNQPQHF | TGCGCCAGCAGCCCGGCCGGGTATAGCAATCAGCCCCAGCATTTT